This T cell receptor (beta chain) was sequenced in a study of patients and donors after allogeneic stem cell transplantation. MiXCR, run by TCRdb on the RT-PCR reads, gives a single entry per CDR3 protein. The table lists 410,000 or so distinct CDR3 sequences, roughly 17% of them singletons. This clonotype showed up many times. The CDR3 has 15 residues. Germline V gives CDR1 ENHRY, CDR2 SYGVKD. V gave up 4 bases and J gave up 2 bases; unmatched junction bases: 8. This sequence originates from a human donor who was either an allogeneic HSCT recipient or a stem cell or donor lymphocyte infusion donor (not recorded which). It is not recorded whose cells these are; they may come from a transplant donor. Sequenced input: blood, either unsorted or a sorted T cell fraction (not recorded which). The gene calls are TRBV10-3 and TRBJ2-7, with 7 bases that match TRBD2. CDR3: CAISGVGGGPYEQYF. The CDR3 nucleotides read TGTGCCATCAGTGGTGTTGGGGGAGGGCCCTACGAGCAGTACTTC.